The source of this TCR beta chain is a study of vaccination effects on CD4 cells after COVID-19. Antigen-specific CD4+ T cells were expanded with viral peptide pools in the ViraFEST assay before sequencing. Scientists isolated CD4+ T cells after a roughly 9-day culture period ended. Subjects were given two BNT162b2 or mRNA-1273 vaccine doses. A half-medium replacement with IL-2 medium was carried out on days 3 and 7. Study-wide results and caveats: In healthy vaccinees, only 1 of 255 vaccine-induced clones cross-reacted with common cold coronaviruses.

The method was immunoSEQ multiplex PCR; TCRdb's version includes in-frame clones alone and lacks a portion of them. In the table there are more than 40,000 clones, nearly 75% of which are singletons. CDR3 length equals 14 residues. Looked up from germline, CDR1 is SNHLY and CDR2 is FYNNEI. Between the trimmed V and J ends, which lost 11 bases and 0 bases, there was a span of 16 bases. A single count supports this clone. Its antigen is as yet unknown. The sequence derives from a human donor who received a COVID-19 vaccine. V is TRBV2 and J is TRBJ1-1; no firm D call. The material sequenced was CD4+ T cells from PBMCs cultured with HCoV-OC43 spike peptides, taken after COVID-19 vaccination. The sample's subset: HCoV-OC43 spike overlapping peptide pool stimulation. The chain's CDR3 is CASTNGILNTEAFF. Here the CDR3 DNA reads TGTGCCTCAACCAACGGAATTTTGAACACTGAAGCTTTCTTT. Together with reference TRBV2 and TRBJ1-1, the CDR3 gives the full variable domain: EPEVTQTPSHQVTQMGQEVILRCVPISNHLYFYWYRQILGQKVEFLVSFYNNEISEKSEIFDDQFSVERPDGSNFTLKIRSTKLEDSAMYFCASTNGILNTEAFFGQGTRLTVV.